One and the same sample provided the 15 T cell receptor beta chains below, sequenced in a study of metastatic and nonmetastatic thyroid tumors. No treatment of any kind had been given to any patient before thyroid surgery. With MiXCR, TCRdb called clones anew from the PCR reads. The sample contains around 45,000 clones, 3% to 3.5% of which appear only once. Sample: blood. Receptor source: a female donor with papillary thyroid cancer or a benign thyroid nodule (not recorded which). Some clones in this sample may be carry-over from other donors' samples.

This clone occurred many times. The rearrangement uses TRBV9 and TRBJ2-1; 7 positions match TRBD2. This CDR3 is built from 15 residues. Trimming cost V 0 bases and J 6 bases; bases outside gene matches: 6. CDR1 SGDLS and CDR2 YYNGEE come from the germline V gene. CDR3 DNA sequence: TGTGCCAGCAGCGTAGACGGGAGGTCCCGCAATGAGCAGTTCTTC. As protein: CASSVDGRSRNEQFF. The entire variable domain, with the rest obtained from reference TRBV9 and TRBJ2-1, is as follows: DSGVTQTPKHLITATGQRVTLRCSPRSGDLSVYWYQQSLDQGLQFLIQYYNGEERAKGNILERFSAQQFPDLHSELNLSSLELGDSALYFCASSVDGRSRNEQFFGPGTRLTVL.

In this sample, this clone turned up a few times. The rearrangement joins TRBV5-4 to TRBJ2-5, with TRBD2 matching 9 bases. CDR1 and CDR2 from the germline V gene are SGHNT and YYREEE (reference sequence). V shed 0 bases, J shed 3 bases, and the junction held 3 bases outside the gene matches. This CDR3 is built from 15 residues. The DNA for the CDR3 is TGTGCCAGCAGCTTGGTAGGCGGGGGGGAAGAGACCCAGTACTTC. Encoded protein: CASSLVGGGEETQYF.

This clone was recorded many times. The genes are TRBV19 and TRBJ1-5; TRBD1 agrees at 9 bases. The CDR3 is 12 residues long. V was clipped by 9 bases and J by 15 bases; unmatched bases: 12. The germline V gene encodes CDR1 LNHDA and CDR2 SQIVND (reference sequence). CDR3 protein: CASPGQGRGRHF. The DNA of the CDR3 is TGTGCCAGCCCGGGACAGGGTCGGGGACGGCATTTT.

The chain couples TRBV28 to TRBJ1-2; TRBD1 matches at 8 bases. After removal of 5 bases from V and 8 bases from J, the junction contained 7 bases not matched to a gene. The CDR3 is made up of 13 amino acids. CDR1 is MDHEN and CDR2 is SYDVKM in the germline V gene. DNA for the CDR3: TGTGCCAGCAGTCAGACAGGGGATAGAGGCTACACCTTC. This sequence encodes CASSQTGDRGYTF.

V is TRBV12-3 or TRBV12-4 and J is TRBJ1-4; a weak D match, TRBD1 (6 bases). The CDR3 spans 16 residues. V shed 5 bases and J shed 5 bases, with 18 bases lying between them. The CDR3 reads CASSLGTGFKNEKLFF. In DNA form, the CDR3 reads TGTGCCAGCAGTCTCGGTACAGGGTTTAAAAATGAAAAACTGTTTTTT.

The V call is TRBV24-1, the J call TRBJ2-3; D possibly matches TRBD1 or TRBD2 (5 bases each). This CDR3 has 14 amino acids. Trimming removed 5 bases at V and 2 bases at J, with 10 bases between. CDR1 KGHDR and CDR2 SFDVKD come from the germline V gene. The DNA of the CDR3 is TGTGCCACCAGTGCCCCGGGGCCCACAGATACGCAGTATTTT. It yields the protein CATSAPGPTDTQYF.

The chain combines TRBV20-1 with TRBJ2-2, with 8 bases that match TRBD1. The junction had 11 bases not matched to a gene; V was cut back by 3 bases and J by 2 bases. Germline V gene sequence: CDR1 DFQATT, CDR2 SNEGSKA (reference sequence). The CDR3 is 17 residues long. CDR3 protein: CSASSPRGQVNTGELFF. In DNA form, the CDR3 reads TGCAGTGCTAGCTCCCCTCGGGGACAGGTCAACACCGGGGAGCTGTTTTTT.

The chain links TRBV5-6 to TRBJ2-7; 10 bases are shared with TRBD1. Germline values: CDR1 SGHDT, CDR2 YYEEEE. V was clipped by 4 bases and J by 2 bases; unmatched bases: 6. The CDR3 is made up of 15 amino acids. CDR3 bases: TGTGCCAGCAGCCACCGGGACAGGGGTCCCTACGAGCAGTACTTC. Translation gives CASSHRDRGPYEQYF.

The sample holds many counts of this clone. This rearrangement joins TRBV6-1 to TRBJ2-1; 10 nucleotides agree with TRBD1. The trim removed 5 bases at V and 8 bases at J, leaving 9 bases unmatched. The CDR3 loop spans 15 amino acids. CDR1 and CDR2 (germline): MNHNS, SASEGT. The CDR3 is CASSPGTGDSDEQFF. Written as DNA, the CDR3 is TGTGCCAGCAGTCCCGGGACAGGGGATTCGGATGAGCAGTTCTTC.

This clone has at least ten counts. In nucleotides, the CDR3 is TGTGCCAGCAACAGACAGGGTTACTACGAGCAGTACTTC. This encodes CASNRQGYYEQYF. V is TRBV2 and J is TRBJ2-7, with 7 bases identical to TRBD1. Germline-derived CDR1 and CDR2 are SNHLY and FYNNEI. Trimming cost V 7 bases and J 3 bases; bases outside gene matches: 6. This CDR3 region has 13 residues.

In its sample, this clone was seen many times. The genes are TRBV27 and TRBJ2-1; TRBD2 matches 8 bases. The CDR3 contains 13 residues. Germline loops: CDR1 MNHEY, CDR2 SMNVEV (reference sequence). Unmatched junction bases numbered 5, after V lost 11 bases and J lost 2 bases. The CDR3 DNA follows: TGTGCCGTCACTAGCGGCACCTACAATGAGCAGTTCTTC. Residues: CAVTSGTYNEQFF.

This clone was seen at least ten times. The rearrangement links TRBV7-2 to TRBJ2-1, with D hard to call. Trimming took 2 bases from V and 0 from J, leaving 8 bases between them. Germline V gives CDR1 SGHTA, CDR2 FQGNSA. The CDR3 loop spans 15 amino acids. The CDR3 loop is CASSLTLSSYNEQFF. In DNA, the CDR3 is TGTGCCAGCAGCTTAACCCTGAGCTCCTACAATGAGCAGTTCTTC.

This clone was picked up many times. The chain joins TRBV20-1 to TRBJ2-5; possibly TRBD2 for D (6 bases). Trimming took off 0 bases at V and 0 bases at J, with 17 bases between the two ends. Germline assignment: CDR1 DFQATT and CDR2 SNEGSKA (reference sequence). This CDR3 contains 17 residues. The CDR3 protein is CSARDLGASEYQETQYF. As DNA, the CDR3 is TGCAGTGCTAGAGATCTCGGGGCTAGCGAGTACCAAGAGACCCAGTACTTC.

This clone turned up a few times. The CDR3 coding sequence is TGCAGCGTTGAAGGAGGTGATACGCAGTATTTT. Its protein product is CSVEGGDTQYF. The chain couples TRBV29-1 to TRBJ2-3; D uncertain. Germline lookup yields CDR1 SQVTM and CDR2 ANQGSEA. V was clipped by 1 base and J by 6 bases, with 5 bases between them. The CDR3 runs 11 residues.

In this sample, this clone turned up many times. The chain is built from TRBV20-1 and TRBJ2-7, with D possibly TRBD2 on 6 matching bases. Germline CDR1 reads DFQATT; CDR2 reads SNEGSKA (reference sequence). This CDR3 spans 15 amino acids. The V gene lost 6 bases and the J gene lost 0 bases, with 18 bases spanning the gap. CDR3 in amino acids: CSARRQGGTSYEQYF. The CDR3 region has the DNA TGCAGTGCCCGACGTCAGGGAGGAACCTCCTACGAGCAGTACTTC.